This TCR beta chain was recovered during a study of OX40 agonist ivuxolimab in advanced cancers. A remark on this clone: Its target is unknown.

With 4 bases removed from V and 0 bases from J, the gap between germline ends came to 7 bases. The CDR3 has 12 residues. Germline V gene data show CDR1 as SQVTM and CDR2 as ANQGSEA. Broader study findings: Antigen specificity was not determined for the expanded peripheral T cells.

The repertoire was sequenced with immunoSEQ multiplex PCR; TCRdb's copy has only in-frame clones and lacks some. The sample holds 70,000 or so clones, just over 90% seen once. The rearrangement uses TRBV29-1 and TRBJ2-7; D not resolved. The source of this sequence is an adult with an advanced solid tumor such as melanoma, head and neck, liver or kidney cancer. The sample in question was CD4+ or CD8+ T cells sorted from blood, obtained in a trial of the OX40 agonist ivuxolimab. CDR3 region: CSVATSSYEQYF. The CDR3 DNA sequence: TGCAGCGTTGCAACGAGCTCCTACGAGCAGTACTTC.